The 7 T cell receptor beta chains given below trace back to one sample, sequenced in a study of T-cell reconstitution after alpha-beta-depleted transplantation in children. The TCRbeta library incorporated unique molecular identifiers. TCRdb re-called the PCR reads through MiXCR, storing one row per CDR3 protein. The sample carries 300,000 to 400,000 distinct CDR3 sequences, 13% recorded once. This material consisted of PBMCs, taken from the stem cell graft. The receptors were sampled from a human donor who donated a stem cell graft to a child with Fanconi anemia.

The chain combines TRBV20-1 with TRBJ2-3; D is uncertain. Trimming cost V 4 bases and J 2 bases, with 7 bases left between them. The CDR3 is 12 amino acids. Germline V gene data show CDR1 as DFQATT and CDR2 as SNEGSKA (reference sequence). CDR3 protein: CSAIQSTDTQYF. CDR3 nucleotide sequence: TGCAGTGCTATACAGTCCACAGATACGCAGTATTTT.

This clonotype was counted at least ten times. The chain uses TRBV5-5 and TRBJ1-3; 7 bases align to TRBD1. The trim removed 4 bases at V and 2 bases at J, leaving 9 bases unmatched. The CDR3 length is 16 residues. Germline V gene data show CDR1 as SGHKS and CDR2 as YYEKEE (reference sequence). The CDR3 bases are TGTGCCAGCAGCCCGGCACCGGGACAGACTGGAAACACCATATATTTT. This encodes CASSPAPGQTGNTIYF.

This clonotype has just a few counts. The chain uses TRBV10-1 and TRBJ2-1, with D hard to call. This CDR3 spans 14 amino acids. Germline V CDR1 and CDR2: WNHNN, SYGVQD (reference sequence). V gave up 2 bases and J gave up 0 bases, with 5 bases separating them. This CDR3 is CASSETSSYNEQFF. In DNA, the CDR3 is TGCGCCAGCAGTGAGACAAGCTCCTACAATGAGCAGTTCTTC.

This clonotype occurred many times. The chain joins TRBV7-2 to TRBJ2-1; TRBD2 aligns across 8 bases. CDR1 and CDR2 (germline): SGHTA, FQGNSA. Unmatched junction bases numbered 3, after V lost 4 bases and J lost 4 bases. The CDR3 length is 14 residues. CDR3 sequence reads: CASSSGGRYNEQFF. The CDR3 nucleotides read TGTGCCAGCAGCTCGGGGGGGCGGTACAATGAGCAGTTCTTC.

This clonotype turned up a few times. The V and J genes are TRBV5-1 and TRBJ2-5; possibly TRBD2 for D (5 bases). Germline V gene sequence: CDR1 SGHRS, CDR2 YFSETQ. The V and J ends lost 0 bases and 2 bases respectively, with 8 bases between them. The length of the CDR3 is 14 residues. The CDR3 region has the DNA TGCGCCAGCAGCTTGGCGGGGTGGCAAGAGACCCAGTACTTC. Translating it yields CASSLAGWQETQYF. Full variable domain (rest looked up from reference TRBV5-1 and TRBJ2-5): KAGVTQTPRYLIKTRGQQVTLSCSPISGHRSVSWYQQTPGQGLQFLFEYFSETQRNKGNFPGRFSGRQFSNSRSEMNVSTLELGDSALYLCASSLAGWQETQYFGPGTRLLVL.

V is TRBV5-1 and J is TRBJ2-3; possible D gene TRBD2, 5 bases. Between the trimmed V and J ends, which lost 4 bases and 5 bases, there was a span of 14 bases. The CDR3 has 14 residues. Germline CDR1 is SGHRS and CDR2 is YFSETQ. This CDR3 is CASSLGGPRDTQYF. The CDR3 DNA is TGCGCCAGCAGCCTCGGCGGGCCCCGAGATACGCAGTATTTT.

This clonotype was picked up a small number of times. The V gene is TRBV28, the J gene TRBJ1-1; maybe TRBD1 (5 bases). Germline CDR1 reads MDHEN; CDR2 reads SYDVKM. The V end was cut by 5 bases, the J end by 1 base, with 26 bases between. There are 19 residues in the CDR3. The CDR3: CASSPITALSGPENTEAFF. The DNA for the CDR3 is TGTGCCAGCAGTCCGATCACCGCCCTATCAGGGCCGGAGAACACTGAAGCTTTCTTT.